This is a list of T cell receptor beta chains from one sample in a study of a mutant IDH1 vaccine in newly diagnosed glioma. TCRdb's copy holds only in-frame clones and misses some; the assay was immunoSEQ multiplex PCR. The sample has 80,000 to 100,000 clones; around 79% are singletons. This specimen was PBMCs, taken from a glioma patient treated with radiotherapy, temozolomide or both. The source of these receptors is a man in his forties or fifties with glioma. Some clones in this sample may be carry-over from other donors' samples. CDR3s include the opening cysteine and the closing phenylalanine or tryptophan. A D gene is named only where the DNA matches it firmly. Clone sizes are given selectively: once, few, many, or a class where the clone is expanded.

d_gene	abundance	len	v_gene	j_gene	CDR3nt	CDR3aa
.	.	16	TRBV13	TRBJ1-3	TGTGCCAGCAGCTTAGGCCTCCGGGGCTCTGGAAACACCATATATTTT	CASSLGLRGSGNTIYF
TRBD1	.	16	TRBV5-1	TRBJ2-7	TGCGCCAGCAGCTTGGGGACCGGGACAGGGGGCTACGAGCAGTACTTC	CASSLGTGTGGYEQYF
.	.	16	TRBV4-2	TRBJ1-6	TGTGCCAGCAGCCAAACACGGACCGGTGAAAATTCACCCCTCCACTTT	CASSQTRTGENSPLHF
TRBD1	.	13	TRBV7-9	TRBJ1-2	TGTGCCAGCAGCGCTGGGACAGCATATGGCTACACCTTC	CASSAGTAYGYTF
.	.	11	TRBV7-9	TRBJ1-1	TGTGCCAGCAGCTCTGGGGCTGAAGCTTTCTTT	CASSSGAEAFF
TRBD1	.	15	TRBV10-3	TRBJ1-6	TGTGCCATCAGTGAATTGGGACAGAATAATTCACCCCTCCACTTT	CAISELGQNNSPLHF
.	.	16	TRBV6-5	TRBJ1-1	TGTGCCAGCAGTTACTCGGGGGGAGCGGTGAACACTGAAGCTTTCTTT	CASSYSGGAVNTEAFF
.	once	15	TRBV6-5	TRBJ2-5	TGTGCCAGCAGTTATGCTGGGGGAGGTCAAGAGACCCAGTACTTC	CASSYAGGGQETQYF
TRBD1	once	15	TRBV5-4	TRBJ1-1	TGTGCCAGCAGCCCCCGGGACAGGGCGAACACTGAAGCTTTCTTT	CASSPRDRANTEAFF
TRBD1	.	14	TRBV2	TRBJ2-7	TGTGCCCACAGCCCCGACAGGGGTTCCTACGAGCAGTACTTC	CAHSPDRGSYEQYF
TRBD1	.	20	TRBV19	TRBJ2-2	TGTGCCAGTAGTATAGACATTGGACAGGGGTTTCCCTGGGGCACCGGGGAGCTGTTTTTT	CASSIDIGQGFPWGTGELFF
TRBD2	once	15	TRBV30	TRBJ2-5	TGTGCCGGAACTAGCGGGGGGGCCGGAGGAGAGACCCAGTACTTC	CAGTSGGAGGETQYF
.	.	13	TRBV5-1	TRBJ2-5	TGCGCCAGCAGCTTCGGCGAGCAAGAGACCCAGTACTTC	CASSFGEQETQYF
.	once	16	TRBV10-1	TRBJ1-2	TGCGCCAGCAGTGATGAGAGGGAACCGGATTACTATGGCTACACCTTC	CASSDEREPDYYGYTF
TRBD1	once	18	TRBV12-5	TRBJ2-2	TGTGCTAGTGGTTTGGGATCCTCGTGGGACAGGGGAGACGGGGAGCTGTTTTTT	CASGLGSSWDRGDGELFF
.	once	13	TRBV19	TRBJ1-2	TGTGCCAGTATGCCTTTCCAATCCTATGGCTACACCTTC	CASMPFQSYGYTF
.	.	13	TRBV10-3	TRBJ2-7	TGTGCCATCAAAGGAGACGGCTCCTACGAGCAGTACTTC	CAIKGDGSYEQYF
TRBD2	.	14	TRBV29-1	TRBJ2-1	TGCAGCGCCTTGGGGGGGAAGGCCTACAATGAGCAGTTCTTC	CSALGGKAYNEQFF
.	.	14	TRBV11-2	TRBJ1-1	TGTGCCAGCAGCTTAGCTGGGGGGACGACTGAAGCTTTCTTT	CASSLAGGTTEAFF
TRBD2	once	15	TRBV2	TRBJ2-7	TGTGCCAGCGGAGTCGCCGGGACTAGCGTCTACGAGCAGTACTTC	CASGVAGTSVYEQYF
.	.	13	TRBV5-1	TRBJ2-7	TGCGCCAGCGCCCGGGCCGGAGGCTACGAGCAGTACTTC	CASARAGGYEQYF
.	.	14	TRBV5-1	TRBJ1-2	TGCGCCAGCAGCTTGGCGGGGGGAGACGATGGCTACACCTTC	CASSLAGGDDGYTF
.	.	18	TRBV21-1	TRBJ2-1	TGTGCCAGCAGCAAAGAGGGCGGCGTGATCGTTGTCGACAATGAGCAGTTCTTC	CASSKEGGVIVVDNEQFF
.	.	13	TRBV2	TRBJ1-4	TGTGCCAGCAAGATCCTCGTTAATGAAAAACTGTTTTTT	CASKILVNEKLFF
TRBD1	once	15	TRBV5-1	TRBJ1-1	TGCGCCAGCAGCTTTGGGGGGACAGACCACACTGAAGCTTTCTTT	CASSFGGTDHTEAFF
.	.	16	TRBV7-9	TRBJ2-5	TGTGCCAGCAGCTTAAGTTCGGGGCTCGAGCAAGAGACCCAGTACTTC	CASSLSSGLEQETQYF
.	once	13	TRBV7-8	TRBJ1-2	TGTGCCAGCAGCTTAGACAGGGAGGGTGGCTACACCTTC	CASSLDREGGYTF
TRBD1	.	13	TRBV29-1	TRBJ1-2	TGCAGCGTCGGCTGGACAGGGCGGTACAGCTACACCTTC	CSVGWTGRYSYTF
.	.	13	TRBV5-4	TRBJ2-7	TGTGCCAGCAGCTTGACAGGGAGCCACGAGCAGTACTTC	CASSLTGSHEQYF
.	.	13	TRBV5-6	TRBJ2-5	TGTGCCAGCAGCTTGAAGGGACAAGAGACCCAGTACTTC	CASSLKGQETQYF
.	.	13	TRBV9	TRBJ2-7	TGTGCCAGCAGCGGCCGGGGTTCCTACGAGCAGTACTTC	CASSGRGSYEQYF
.	few	18	TRBV14	TRBJ2-1	TGTGCCAGCAGCCAAGATGTTAGCTGGTCAGACCAAATCGATGAGCAGTTCTTC	CASSQDVSWSDQIDEQFF
.	.	18	TRBV13	TRBJ2-3	TGTGCCAGCAGCACCCGTGGGGGGCAAGCCCCGGACACAGATACGCAGTATTTT	CASSTRGGQAPDTDTQYF
TRBD1	.	15	TRBV19	TRBJ1-6	TGTGCCAGTAGTCGGACAGGGGAGAGAGGTTCACCCCTCCACTTT	CASSRTGERGSPLHF
.	.	10	TRBV29-1	TRBJ2-5	TGCAGCGTTCTTCGAGAGACCCAGTACTTC	CSVLRETQYF
TRBD2	.	15	TRBV9	TRBJ2-1	TGTGCCAGCAGCCCGTGGGTAGCGGGGGGGAATGAGCAGTTCTTC	CASSPWVAGGNEQFF
TRBD1	.	15	TRBV30	TRBJ1-2	TGTGCCTGGAGTGTGCTTCCGGGACAGAGCTATGGCTACACCTTC	CAWSVLPGQSYGYTF
.	.	19	TRBV27	TRBJ2-6	TGTGCCAGCAGTTTGGGTCAGCCCAGAGATAATTCTGGGGCCAACGTCCTGACTTTC	CASSLGQPRDNSGANVLTF
.	few	14	TRBV2	TRBJ1-1	TGTGCCAGCAGGCCGAGGACAGTAAACACTGAAGCTTTCTTT	CASRPRTVNTEAFF
.	.	13	TRBV5-4	TRBJ2-3	TGTGCCAGCAGCTCTGCGGTACCAGATACGCAGTATTTT	CASSSAVPDTQYF
.	.	14	TRBV6-5	TRBJ1-1	TGTGCCAGCAGTTCGGACGGACTGAACACTGAAGCTTTCTTT	CASSSDGLNTEAFF
.	few	11	TRBV20-1	TRBJ2-7	TGCAGTGCACGGACAGTAAACGAGCAGTACTTC	CSARTVNEQYF
TRBD1	.	14	TRBV5-4	TRBJ1-3	TGTGCCAGCAGCTTACAGGGGGCTGGAAACACCATATATTTT	CASSLQGAGNTIYF
.	.	13	TRBV6-6	TRBJ2-1	TGTGCCAGCAGTCTCGACTGGTACAATGAGCAGTTCTTC	CASSLDWYNEQFF
.	few	16	TRBV21-1	TRBJ1-2	TGTGCCAGCAGCAAAGGAGGCGTCAGGGGGCTTAATGGCTACACCTTC	CASSKGGVRGLNGYTF
TRBD1	.	12	TRBV29-1	TRBJ1-3	TGCAGCACCCGGGACAGAGGAAACACCATATATTTT	CSTRDRGNTIYF
.	.	12	TRBV5-6	TRBJ1-1	TGTGCCAGCAGCTCTCAGGGGACTGAAGCTTTCTTT	CASSSQGTEAFF
.	.	15	TRBV18	TRBJ2-7	TGTGCCAGCTCACCACCCGCGGGGGCAGCCTACGAGCAGTACTTC	CASSPPAGAAYEQYF
TRBD2	.	14	TRBV14	TRBJ2-5	TGTGCCAGCAGCCAAGGACTAGCGCACGAGACCCAGTACTTC	CASSQGLAHETQYF
.	.	17	TRBV6-1	TRBJ2-5	TGTGCCAGCAGTGAAGCGTACAAACACAAGGGCTGGGAGACCCAGTACTTC	CASSEAYKHKGWETQYF
TRBD1	.	17	TRBV15	TRBJ1-1	TGTGCCACCAGCAGGGAATACCCGGGACAGGGGAACACTGAAGCTTTCTTT	CATSREYPGQGNTEAFF
.	.	14	TRBV6-1	TRBJ2-2	TGTGCCAGCAGGCGCTCCGGCCGCGCCGGGGAGCTGTTTTTT	CASRRSGRAGELFF
.	.	14	TRBV6-5	TRBJ1-1	TGTGCCAGCAGTCCCGCGGGGGCGGACACTGAAGCTTTCTTT	CASSPAGADTEAFF
TRBD1	.	13	TRBV7-2	TRBJ1-2	TGTGCCAGCAGCCCCTGGGACAGCCGTAGCGGGTCCTTC	CASSPWDSRSGSF
TRBD1	.	14	TRBV7-9	TRBJ1-1	TGTGCCAGCAGCTTAGGGACAGGGAACACTGAAGCTTTCTTT	CASSLGTGNTEAFF